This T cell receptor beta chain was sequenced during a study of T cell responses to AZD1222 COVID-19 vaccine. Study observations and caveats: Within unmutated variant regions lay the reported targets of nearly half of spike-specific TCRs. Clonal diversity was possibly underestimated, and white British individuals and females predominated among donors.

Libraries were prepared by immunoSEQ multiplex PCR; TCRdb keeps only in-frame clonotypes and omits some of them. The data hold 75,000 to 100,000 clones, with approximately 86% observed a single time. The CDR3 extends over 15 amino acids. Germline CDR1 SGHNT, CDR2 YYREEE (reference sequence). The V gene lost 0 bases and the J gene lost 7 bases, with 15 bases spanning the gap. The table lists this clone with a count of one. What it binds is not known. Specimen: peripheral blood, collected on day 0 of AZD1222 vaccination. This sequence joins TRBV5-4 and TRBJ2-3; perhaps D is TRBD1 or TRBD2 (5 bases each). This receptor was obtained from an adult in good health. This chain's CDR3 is CASSLGGFAANTQYF. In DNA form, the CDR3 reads TGTGCCAGCAGCTTGGGGGGGTTCGCTGCGAATACGCAGTATTTT.